This passage covers 22 T cell receptor beta chains from one sample sequenced in a study of cytomegalovirus exposure and HLA in healthy donors. Here immunoSEQ multiplex PCR was the method, and the copy in TCRdb shows in-frame clones only, minus some. The sample includes approximately 220,000 clones, around nine tenths of them seen just once. The sequencing sample was made of PBMCs. These receptor sequences come from a man aged 18-30 years in good health and CMV-seronegative.

The chain is built from TRBV30 and TRBJ2-7; D gene uncertain. The CDR3 contains 12 residues. Trimming took off 1 base at V and 6 bases at J, with 10 bases between the two ends. Germline CDR1 and CDR2: GTSNPN and SVGIG (reference sequence). The CDR3 DNA is TGTGCCTGGAGTGCGGGTTTCGCCGAGCAGTACTTC. This sequence encodes CAWSAGFAEQYF.

In the case of this clone: This specimen includes other DNA sequences encoding the same CDR3. The chain couples TRBV2 to TRBJ1-1; no reliable D call. The ends were cut back, 3 bases at V and 2 bases at J, with 7 bases in the middle. This CDR3 contains 13 residues. Germline-derived CDR1 and CDR2 are SNHLY and FYNNEI. CDR3 loop: CASSEEGNTEAFF. CDR3 in DNA: TGTGCCAGCAGTGAGGAGGGTAACACTGAAGCTTTCTTT.

The genes are TRBV7-2 and TRBJ2-3, with D perhaps matching TRBD2 (6 bases). The CDR3 covers 12 residues. Germline lookup yields CDR1 SGHTA and CDR2 FQGNSA. The germline V and J ends were trimmed by 5 bases and 5 bases, with 8 bases remaining between them. The CDR3 reads CASSPGGDTQYF. The CDR3 region has the DNA TGTGCCAGCAGCCCCGGGGGAGATACGCAGTATTTT.

The CDR3 DNA is TGTGCCAGCAGTTTGAGCGGACCCTACGAGCAGTACTTC. Translated, it gives CASSLSGPYEQYF. The rearrangement joins TRBV27 to TRBJ2-7, with D possibly TRBD2 on 5 matching bases. Germline V gives CDR1 MNHEY, CDR2 SMNVEV (reference sequence). The length of the CDR3 is 13 residues. The V gene lost 3 bases and the J gene lost 2 bases, with 8 bases spanning the gap.

This rearrangement joins TRBV5-1 to TRBJ2-1; D call uncertain. Germline-derived CDR1 and CDR2 are SGHRS and YFSETQ. Trimming removed 1 base from V and 6 bases from J, with 5 bases in between. The CDR3 runs to 12 residues. CDR3 DNA: TGCGCCAGCAGCTTGATCCGCAATGAGCAGTTCTTC. Encoded protein: CASSLIRNEQFF. Together with reference TRBV5-1 and TRBJ2-1, the CDR3 gives the full variable domain: KAGVTQTPRYLIKTRGQQVTLSCSPISGHRSVSWYQQTPGQGLQFLFEYFSETQRNKGNFPGRFSGRQFSNSRSEMNVSTLELGDSALYLCASSLIRNEQFFGPGTRLTVL.

The chain combines TRBV27 with TRBJ1-1, with D possibly TRBD1 on 5 matching bases. Trimming took 3 bases from V and 2 from J, leaving 10 bases between them. The CDR3 extends over 14 amino acids. Germline CDR1 is MNHEY and CDR2 is SMNVEV (reference sequence). The CDR3 reads CASSLVGANTEAFF. Written as DNA, the CDR3 is TGTGCCAGCAGTTTGGTAGGGGCCAACACTGAAGCTTTCTTT.

The CDR3 nucleotides are TGTGCCAGCAGCCAAGAAAACTTCCGGGATCCTGGGGCCAACGTCCTGACTTTC. Translating gives CASSQENFRDPGANVLTF. The gene calls are TRBV4-2 and TRBJ2-6; TRBD2 is a possible D gene (5 bases). Germline CDR1 is LGHNA and CDR2 is YNFKEQ. V was cut by 0 bases and J by 2 bases, with 14 bases left in between. The CDR3 is 18 residues long.

The chain employs TRBV28 and TRBJ1-1; no firm D call. From germline, CDR1 is MDHEN and CDR2 SYDVKM. CDR3 size: 14 residues. Trimming cost V 7 bases and J 3 bases, with 15 bases left between them. As DNA, the CDR3 is TGTGCCAGCACCCCGGCGTTAGCGTACACTGAAGCTTTCTTT. It encodes CASTPALAYTEAFF.

The chain is built from TRBV11-3 and TRBJ1-4, with D possibly matching TRBD1 (5 bases). CDR1 and CDR2 (germline): SGHNT, YENEEA. The CDR3 runs to 14 residues. Trimming cost V 2 bases and J 3 bases, with 7 bases left between them. The CDR3 DNA reads as TGTGCCAGCAGCTTAAAAGGGGCTAATGAAAAACTGTTTTTT. It translates to CASSLKGANEKLFF.

CDR3 protein: CASSPGDWGDEQFF. The CDR3 nucleotides read TGTGCCAGCTCCCCCGGGGACTGGGGGGATGAGCAGTTCTTC. This chain links TRBV28 with TRBJ2-1, with D perhaps matching TRBD2 (6 bases). Germline CDR1 MDHEN, CDR2 SYDVKM. The CDR3 has 14 residues. Trimming shortened V by 8 bases and J by 8 bases, and 19 bases separated the two germline ends.

The gene calls are TRBV28 and TRBJ2-1; D gene ambiguous. Per the germline V gene, CDR1 is MDHEN and CDR2 is SYDVKM. V lost 2 bases to trimming and J lost 9 bases, with 14 bases between them. This CDR3 is built from 14 residues. CDR3 nucleotide sequence: TGTGCCAGCAGTTTACAGCCGTTAACGGGTGAGCAGTTCTTC. It is translated as CASSLQPLTGEQFF.

The chain recombines TRBV30 with TRBJ1-1, with TRBD1 as a possible D gene (5 bases). The V and J ends lost 3 bases and 2 bases respectively, with 13 bases between them. In germline, CDR1 is GTSNPN, CDR2 SVGIG (reference sequence). The CDR3 sequence is 14 residues long. The CDR3 region is CAWSFGTPNTEAFF. Written as DNA, the CDR3 is TGTGCCTGGAGCTTCGGGACTCCCAACACTGAAGCTTTCTTT.

This chain's CDR3 is CASSVRSGGLTYEQYF. The CDR3 DNA follows: TGTGCCAGCAGCGTCCGAAGCGGGGGCCTTACCTACGAGCAGTACTTC. This chain links TRBV6-6 with TRBJ2-7; TRBD2 agrees at 8 bases. J gave up 2 bases and V 6 bases, and 12 bases lay outside the gene matches. The CDR3 length is 16 residues. CDR1 MNHNY and CDR2 SVGAGI come from the germline V gene (reference sequence).

V usage is TRBV18 and J usage is TRBJ2-7, with TRBD1 as a possible D gene (5 bases). Germline V gene sequence: CDR1 KGHSH, CDR2 LQKENI. The CDR3 loop spans 13 amino acids. Trimming removed 4 bases at V and 2 bases at J, with 9 bases between. CDR3 region: CASSLTAPYEQYF. CDR3 coding DNA: TGTGCCAGCTCACTGACAGCGCCCTACGAGCAGTACTTC.

The rearrangement joins TRBV6-5 to TRBJ1-2; D is unresolved. CDR3 size: 14 residues. Germline assignment: CDR1 MNHEY and CDR2 SVGAGI. V was trimmed by 0 bases and J by 4 bases, leaving 9 bases between them. The CDR3 loop reads CASSYSLRSYGYTF. The CDR3 DNA sequence: TGTGCCAGCAGTTACTCGTTGAGGAGCTATGGCTACACCTTC.

The CDR3 DNA reads as TGTGCCAGCAGCGTAACTAGTTGGAGCGAGCAGTACTTC. It encodes CASSVTSWSEQYF. V and J are TRBV9 and TRBJ2-7, with a possible D match to TRBD2 (5 bases). Germline CDR1 is SGDLS and CDR2 is YYNGEE. The CDR3 covers 13 residues. The V end was cut by 1 base, the J end by 6 bases, with 11 bases between.

V and J are TRBV7-6 and TRBJ2-2; 9 bases fit TRBD2. V gave up 4 bases and J gave up 3 bases; unmatched junction bases: 6. This CDR3 is built from 16 residues. From germline, CDR1 is SGHVS and CDR2 FNYEAQ. CDR3 coding DNA: TGTGCCAGCAGCTCCCGCCCTAGCGGGGACACCGGGGAGCTGTTTTTT. The encoded protein is CASSSRPSGDTGELFF.

The rearrangement uses TRBV5-1 and TRBJ1-1, with a tentative D call TRBD1 (5 bases). Trimming took 0 bases from V and 0 from J, leaving 9 bases between them. The CDR3 spans 15 residues. CDR1 and CDR2 (germline): SGHRS, YFSETQ. CDR3 loop: CASSLVGGMNTEAFF. The CDR3 nucleotides read TGCGCCAGCAGCTTGGTCGGGGGTATGAACACTGAAGCTTTCTTT.

This rearrangement joins TRBV5-6 to TRBJ2-1; D is possibly TRBD2 (5 bases). The ends were cut back, 0 bases at V and 9 bases at J, with 10 bases in the middle. Per the germline V gene, CDR1 is SGHDT and CDR2 is YYEEEE. The CDR3 runs 13 residues. CDR3 loop: CASSLVSEGEQFF. CDR3 nucleotide sequence: TGTGCCAGCAGCTTGGTTAGCGAGGGTGAGCAGTTCTTC.

The genes are TRBV9 and TRBJ1-3; TRBD1 might be the D (5 bases). This CDR3 contains 14 residues. CDR1 is SGDLS and CDR2 is YYNGEE in the germline V gene. V was clipped by 5 bases and J by 3 bases, with 12 bases between them. CDR3 DNA: TGTGCCAGCAGAGCAGGGATCGGTGGAAACACCATATATTTT. Translated, it gives CASRAGIGGNTIYF.

The chain couples TRBV7-3 to TRBJ2-1; 9 nucleotides agree with TRBD2. V gave up 4 bases and J gave up 6 bases; unmatched junction bases: 10. This CDR3 comprises 16 residues. The germline CDR1 and CDR2 sequences are SGHTA and FQGTGA. Here the CDR3 DNA reads TGTGCCAGCAGCTCCAGAGGCGGGAGGGCAGGCAATGAGCAGTTCTTC. As protein: CASSSRGGRAGNEQFF.

The chain employs TRBV18 and TRBJ1-1; 8 bases match TRBD1. Trimming took 5 bases from V and 4 from J; bases not matched to a gene: 6. Germline loops: CDR1 KGHSH, CDR2 LQKENI. This CDR3 comprises 14 residues. The CDR3 DNA is TGTGCCAGCTCAGCACAAGACAGGGGCACTGAAGCTTTCTTT. Protein sequence: CASSAQDRGTEAFF.